This TCR beta chain was retrieved from a study of T-cell memory formation after mild COVID-19 (dated by TCRdb to the early 2020s). Background on the whole study: TCR sequence clusters from the two donors were largely donor specific. T-cell clones expanding and contracting after mild COVID-19 in two donors were tracked by longitudinal TCRalpha and TCRbeta repertoire sequencing. Two young, previously healthy adult volunteers made up the cohort, one male and one female. Broader findings and caveats from the paper: Clones that contracted from day 15 to 85 showed balanced CD4/CD8 phenotypes, whereas a second wave of clones that expanded from day 15 to 37 leaned towards CD4+. The second-wave clones that peaked on day 37 were not confirmed to be SARS-CoV-2 specific. The study covered only a couple of mild cases, and larger cohorts including severe cases with pre-infection samples were considered necessary. Contracting CD4+ clones were found mainly in CM and EM memory subsets, while CD8+ clones were enriched in EMRA. Some responding clones were found in pre-infection memory, which suggests that pre-existing cross-reactive memory T cells took part in the SARS-CoV-2 response.

PBMCs were isolated by Ficoll-Paque density gradient centrifugation. The instrument given in TCRdb is Illumina NovaSeq 6000. Using 5'RACE with constant-segment primers, TCRalpha and TCRbeta cDNA libraries were constructed, with sample barcodes and unique molecular identifiers added in the process. Trizol reagent was used to extract RNA from every sample. Amplification of the libraries took two PCR steps, and the second step added a second sample barcode plus Illumina TruSeq adapters. Sequencing of the libraries was done on an Illumina NovaSeq, producing 2 x 150 bp paired-end reads. Regarding the original processing steps: Demultiplexing of reads and collapsing into UMI-guided consensus sequences were performed with migec v1.2.7. Using mixcr v2.1.11, UMI consensuses were aligned to TRA and TRB V and J templates and then assembled into clonotypes. A clonotype was counted as expanded or contracted only if both edgeR and NoisET called the change significant, with noise models trained on biological replicates. For edgeR calls, the cutoffs were a false discovery rate-adjusted p below 0.01 and a log2 fold-change threshold of 1. As an exploratory analysis of dynamics, max-normalized trajectories of the 1000 most abundant clonotypes were examined with PCA combined with hierarchical clustering. Separately sequenced CD4+ and CD8+ repertoires were used to assign a CD4 or CD8 phenotype to each responding clone. The public sequencing data were trimmed at Q25 with fastp and processed into clonotypes with MiXCR by TCRdb, which kept only in-frame beta chains. Each CDR3 protein appears once, grouped with its most common genes and DNA. The V and J calls were not made by the authors but by TCRdb's processing. This sample lists roughly 320,000 distinct CDR3 sequences; 28% were detected once. Roughly 13% of the sample lies in the top ten.

This clonotype showed up just a few times. No cognate antigen has been identified for it. Base quality data are lacking; no much larger clone is found one base away. V gives up 0 bases and J gives up 5 bases, and the segment between their germline ends measures 7 bases. Reading the germline V gene (reference sequence) gives CDR1 GTSNPN and CDR2 SVGIG. Measured from the cysteine to the phenylalanine, the CDR3 is 13 residues long. Solely the CDR3 DNA is kept, with 39 bases framed from the first base. This receptor was taken from an adult woman who had mild COVID-19 (a few samples of this study predate the infection). The sample titles of this study are shuffled in the database, so cell type and time point are left out; the donor was told from shared clones. The rearranged chain carries TRBV30 and TRBJ2-2; no confident D gene assignment can be made. The sequenced sample was PBMCs or a T cell subset sorted from them (not recorded which). The DNA sequence is as follows: TGTGCCTGGAGTGTCCACCGAACCGGGGAGCTGTTTTTT. This gives the protein CAWSVHRTGELFF.